The rows below give T cell receptor beta chains drawn from one sample of a study of blood T cell repertoires in COVID-19. TCRdb's table, derived via immunoSEQ multiplex PCR, lists solely in-frame clones and lacks some. The sample holds more than 95,000 clones, 70% to 90% seen once. The sample was peripheral blood. Source of these receptors: a human donor in a cohort sampled during active COVID-19. Each CDR3 is given with its conserved first and last residue. The D gene is left open where the match is weak. For some rows the clone size is stated as once, few or many, or as a class when expanded; others skip it.

TRBJ1-2 TRBV13 TRBD1 - CASSTRQGAGYGYTF TGTGCCAGCAGCACCCGACAGGGGGCCGGGTATGGCTACACCTTC
TRBJ1-2 TRBV11-2 TRBD1 - CASSLGRQGGGYTF TGTGCCAGCAGCTTAGGTCGACAGGGAGGTGGCTACACCTTC
TRBJ2-7 TRBV11-2 - - CASSHLNLQYF TGTGCCAGCAGCCACTTAAATTTGCAGTACTTC
TRBJ2-5 TRBV11-3 - - CATQGGGRFEVHQETQYF TGTGCCACCCAAGGGGGGGGGCGATTCGAAGTTCACCAAGAGACCCAGTACTTC
TRBJ1-2 TRBV19 - few CATAQGYGYTF TGTGCCACGGCCCAGGGCTATGGCTACACCTTC
TRBJ1-6 TRBV5-1 - few CASSFSPEGNSPLHF TGCGCCAGCAGCTTCAGTCCGGAGGGGAATTCACCCCTCCACTTT
TRBJ1-3 TRBV11-2 - - CASSYGDRNSGNTIYF TGTGCCAGCAGCTACGGAGACAGGAACTCTGGAAACACCATATATTTT
TRBJ2-3 TRBV10-1 - - CASSAGKSTDTQYF TGCGCCAGCAGTGCAGGGAAATCGACAGATACGCAGTATTTT
TRBJ1-2 TRBV18 TRBD1 once CASSSGTGVLGYGYTF TGTGCCAGCTCATCCGGGACAGGTGTTCTAGGATATGGCTACACCTTC
TRBJ2-4 TRBV3-1/TRBV3-2 - - CASSRGLAKNIQYF TGTGCCAGCAGCCGTGGCCTAGCCAAAAACATTCAGTACTTC
TRBJ2-7 TRBV24-1 TRBD2 - CATSSSGSSYEQYF TGTGCCACCAGCTCGAGCGGGAGCTCCTACGAGCAGTACTTC
TRBJ1-2 TRBV4-1 TRBD1 few CASSPGQGSGYTF TGCGCCAGCAGCCCTGGACAGGGGAGCGGCTACACCTTC
TRBJ2-7 TRBV6-5 TRBD1 - CASGRDRVTYEQYF TGTGCCAGCGGACGGGACAGGGTAACCTACGAGCAGTACTTC
TRBJ1-2 TRBV6-5 TRBD1 - CASSRDRANYGYTF TGTGCCAGCAGTCGGGACAGGGCTAACTATGGCTACACCTTC
TRBJ2-3 TRBV5-1 TRBD1 - CASSATGQGFADTQYF TGCGCCAGCAGCGCAACCGGACAGGGCTTTGCTGATACGCAGTATTTT
TRBJ1-6 TRBV9 - once CASSQGSNNSPLHF TGTGCCAGCAGCCAAGGGAGTAATAATTCACCCCTCCACTTT
TRBJ2-7 TRBV11-2 - - CASSDWKALDSSYEQYF TGTGCCAGCAGCGACTGGAAGGCCCTAGACAGCTCCTACGAGCAGTACTTC
TRBJ2-3 TRBV27 - - CASSSRQSTDTQYF TGTGCCAGCAGTTCCCGACAGAGCACAGATACGCAGTATTTT
TRBJ1-5 TRBV10-2 - - CASSPQGPTNQPQHF TGCGCCAGCAGCCCTCAGGGGCCCACCAATCAGCCCCAGCATTTT
TRBJ2-1 TRBV20-1 - - CSASVLGLGAPNEQFF TGCAGTGCTAGTGTGTTAGGGCTAGGGGCTCCCAATGAGCAGTTCTTC
TRBJ2-5 TRBV7-2 - - CASSLVRGGETQYF TGTGCCAGCAGCTTAGTCAGAGGCGGGGAGACCCAGTACTTC
TRBJ2-1 TRBV7-8 TRBD2 - CASTPVAGGSNEQFF TGTGCCAGCACCCCTGTAGCGGGAGGGTCAAATGAGCAGTTCTTC
TRBJ1-4 TRBV6-5 TRBD1 - CASSEGQGSEKLFF TGTGCCAGCAGCGAGGGACAGGGAAGTGAAAAACTGTTTTTT
TRBJ2-5 TRBV7-9 - - CASSSSEDQYF TGTGCCAGCAGCTCCTCGGAGGACCAGTACTTC
TRBJ1-5 TRBV19 - once CASNTRETYSNQPQHF TGTGCCAGTAACACCCGGGAGACTTATAGCAATCAGCCCCAGCATTTT
TRBJ2-3 TRBV28 - - CASSGRNTDTQYF TGTGCCAGCAGCGGGAGAAACACAGATACGCAGTATTTT
TRBJ2-3 TRBV11-2 TRBD2 - CASSLAGERRGTQYF TGTGCCAGCAGCTTGGCGGGAGAGAGGCGGGGGACGCAGTATTTT
TRBJ2-1 TRBV6-1 TRBD1 - CASSESETGTGLSRSRRNEQFF TGTGCCAGCAGTGAATCGGAAACCGGGACAGGGCTCTCCCGGTCGCGGAGGAATGAGCAGTTCTTC
TRBJ1-4 TRBV3-1/TRBV3-2 TRBD1 - CASSQDRDRTNEKLFF TGTGCCAGCAGCCAAGATAGGGACAGGACTAATGAAAAACTGTTTTTT
TRBJ2-7 TRBV18 TRBD2 - CASSPGTSGSYEQYF TGTGCCAGCTCACCAGGGACTAGCGGGAGCTACGAGCAGTACTTC
TRBJ1-2 TRBV4-1 - - CASSQVQDYGYTF TGCGCCAGCAGCCAAGTACAAGACTATGGCTACACCTTC
TRBJ2-1 TRBV2 - - CASRAESYNEQFF TGTGCCAGCAGAGCGGAAAGCTACAATGAGCAGTTCTTC
TRBJ1-1 TRBV7-6 - - CASSLVETRNTEAFF TGTGCCAGCAGCTTGGTGGAGACTAGGAACACTGAAGCTTTCTTT
TRBJ1-6 TRBV7-9 TRBD1 - CASSLSQGERLPLHF TGTGCCAGCAGCTTAAGTCAGGGGGAAAGGTTACCCCTCCACTTT
TRBJ2-1 TRBV18 - - CASSPPRLTGGNEQFF TGTGCCAGCTCACCACCACGGTTGACTGGAGGAAATGAGCAGTTCTTC
TRBJ1-5 TRBV19 - - CASSISTSGNQPQHF TGTGCCAGTAGTATCTCGACAAGCGGAAATCAGCCCCAGCATTTT
TRBJ1-5 TRBV6-1 - medium-sized CASSEGVLRYSNQPQHF TGTGCCAGCAGTGAAGGGGTCCTGCGGTATAGCAATCAGCCCCAGCATTTT
TRBJ2-7 TRBV28 - - CAARGTAPYEQYF TGTGCCGCCCGGGGGACAGCCCCCTACGAGCAGTACTTC
TRBJ1-3 TRBV20-1 - - CSASRGYSGNTIYF TGCAGTGCTAGTAGGGGATACTCTGGAAACACCATATATTTT
TRBJ2-1 TRBV2 TRBD2 - CASSGLAGDYNEQFF TGTGCCAGCAGTGGACTAGCGGGAGACTACAATGAGCAGTTCTTC
TRBJ2-3 TRBV18 - - CASSPLAQSSTDTQYF TGTGCCAGCTCACCTCTAGCACAATCTAGCACAGATACGCAGTATTTT
TRBJ1-1 TRBV5-1 - - CASSREWVSQAFF TGCGCCAGCAGCCGGGAGTGGGTGAGTCAAGCTTTCTTT
TRBJ2-2 TRBV6-2/TRBV6-3 - once CASSDSSNTGELFF TGTGCCAGCAGTGACAGTTCGAACACCGGGGAGCTGTTTTTT
TRBJ2-1 TRBV4-1 - - CASSHPRSAYNEQFF TGCGCCAGCAGCCACCCCCGGTCGGCCTACAATGAGCAGTTCTTC
TRBJ1-6 TRBV27 TRBD1 few CASSRTGGLSPLHF TGTGCCAGCAGTCGGACAGGGGGCCTTTCACCCCTCCACTTT
TRBJ1-6 TRBV11-2 - - CASSLERGYSPLHF TGTGCCAGCAGCTTAGAAAGGGGTTATTCACCCCTCCACTTT
TRBJ2-7 TRBV25-1 TRBD1 - CASSEYGTGKNYEQYF TGTGCCAGCAGTGAATACGGGACAGGGAAGAATTACGAGCAGTACTTC
TRBJ2-2 TRBV6-2/TRBV6-3 - - CASSSGQGYTGELFF TGTGCCAGCAGTTCCGGCCAGGGTTACACCGGGGAGCTGTTTTTT
TRBJ1-2 TRBV5-1 - - CASSLNTGTNYGYTF TGCGCCAGCAGCTTGAATACAGGAACTAACTATGGCTACACCTTC
TRBJ2-3 TRBV4-1 - - CASSQGAGRSRSTDTQYF TGCGCCAGCAGCCAAGGGGCGGGTAGAAGTCGATCCACAGATACGCAGTATTTT
TRBJ1-2 TRBV19 - few CASSIVWAGDGYGYTF TGTGCCAGTAGTATAGTATGGGCAGGGGATGGCTATGGCTACACCTTC